The following is a T cell receptor beta chain sequence with its context. Profiled with immunoSEQ multiplex PCR; TCRdb holds only in-frame clones, not every one. The table records about 89,000 clones, roughly 88% of them present only once. This CDR3 region has 16 residues. V gave up 0 bases and J gave up 4 bases, with 10 bases separating them. Germline V lookup: CDR1 LNHDA, CDR2 SQIVND (reference sequence). This specimen comes from a study of preoperative IRX-2 immunotherapy in early breast cancer. Treatment given: preoperative locoregional IRX-2 cytokine immunotherapy. This phase Ib study tested locoregional IRX-2 cytokine immunotherapy given before surgery.

This clonotype was sampled from a human donor with breast cancer. The gene calls are TRBV19 and TRBJ2-6; TRBD1 is a possible D gene (6 bases). This material consisted of tumor tissue, taken after IRX-2 immunotherapy. CDR3 in amino acids: CASSIEGAPGANVLTF. For the CDR3, the DNA is TGTGCCAGTAGTATAGAGGGGGCGCCAGGGGCCAACGTCCTGACTTTC.